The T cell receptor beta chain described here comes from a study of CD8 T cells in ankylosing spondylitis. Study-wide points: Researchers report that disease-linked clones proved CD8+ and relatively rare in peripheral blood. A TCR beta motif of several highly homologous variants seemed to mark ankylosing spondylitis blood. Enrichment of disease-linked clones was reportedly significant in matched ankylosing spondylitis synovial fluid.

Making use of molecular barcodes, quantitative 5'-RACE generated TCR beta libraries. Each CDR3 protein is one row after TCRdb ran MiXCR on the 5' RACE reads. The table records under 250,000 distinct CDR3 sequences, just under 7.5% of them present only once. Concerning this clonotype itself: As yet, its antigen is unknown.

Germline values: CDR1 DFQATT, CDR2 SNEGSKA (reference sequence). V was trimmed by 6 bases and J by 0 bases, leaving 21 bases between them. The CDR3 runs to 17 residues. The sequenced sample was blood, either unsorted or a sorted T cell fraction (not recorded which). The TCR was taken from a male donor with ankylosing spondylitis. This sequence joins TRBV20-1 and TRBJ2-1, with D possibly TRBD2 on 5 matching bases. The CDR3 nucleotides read TGCAGTGCCTTACCCACGGGAATAACTCTCTCCTACAATGAGCAGTTCTTC. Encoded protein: CSALPTGITLSYNEQFF.